Below, 30 T cell receptor beta chains from the same sample are listed, as sequenced in a study of T-cell memory formation after mild COVID-19. MiXCR, applied by TCRdb to the 5' RACE reads, yields one record per CDR3 protein. The data contain about 620,000 distinct CDR3 sequences, over 15% of them singletons. Material: PBMCs or a T cell subset sorted from them (not recorded which). These receptors came from an adult woman who had mild COVID-19 (a few samples of this study predate the infection). Cell type and time point are not known.

This clonotype was seen only a few times. V is TRBV4-1 and J is TRBJ1-1; no clear D gene. Germline V CDR1 and CDR2: MGHRA, YSYEKL. CDR3 length: 18 amino acids. V lost 3 bases, J lost 0 bases, and 20 bases lay in between. The CDR3 reads CASSHDRNKTSMNTEAFF. CDR3 sequence (DNA): TGCGCCAGCAGCCATGACCGGAATAAGACAAGCATGAACACTGAAGCTTTCTTT.

This sequence joins TRBV7-8 and TRBJ2-3, with TRBD2 matching 16 bases. The CDR3 extends over 17 amino acids. The V gene's germline CDR1 is SGHVS and CDR2 FQNEAQ. V lost 6 bases, J lost 4 bases, and 7 bases stayed unmatched. In DNA form, the CDR3 reads TGTGCCAGCAGTTGGGGACTAGCGGGAGGGGGTGCAGATACGCAGTATTTT. This sequence encodes CASSWGLAGGGADTQYF. The variable domain in full, with the rest retrieved from reference TRBV7-8 and TRBJ2-3, is GAGVSQSPRYKVAKRGQDVALRCDPISGHVSLFWYQQALGQGPEFLTYFQNEAQLDKSGLPSDRFFAERPEGSVSTLKIQRTQQEDSAVYLCASSWGLAGGGADTQYFGPGTRLTVL.

This chain uses TRBV30 with TRBJ2-7; D is uncertain. There are 12 residues in the CDR3. Trimming left V 0 bases short and J 4 bases short, with 7 bases between. From germline, CDR1 is GTSNPN and CDR2 SVGIG (reference sequence). CDR3 sequence: CAWSVMEYEQYF. The CDR3 DNA is TGTGCCTGGAGTGTAATGGAGTACGAGCAGTACTTC.

The CDR3 loop is CASSFTRGVNTEAFF. In nucleotides, the CDR3 is TGCGCCAGCAGCTTTACCAGAGGAGTGAACACTGAAGCTTTCTTT. The rearrangement links TRBV5-1 to TRBJ1-1; D is ambiguous. V lost 2 bases and J 0 bases, leaving 11 bases between the germline ends. CDR1 and CDR2 (germline): SGHRS, YFSETQ. This CDR3 comprises 15 residues.

V usage is TRBV5-1 and J usage is TRBJ2-7, with a possible D match to TRBD1 (6 bases). CDR3 length: 15 residues. V lost 2 bases and J 7 bases, leaving 19 bases between the germline ends. CDR1 SGHRS and CDR2 YFSETQ come from the germline V gene. CDR3 nucleotide sequence: TGCGCCAGCAGCTTCTTGGAGACAGGTTCGGGGGAGCAGTACTTC. Protein sequence: CASSFLETGSGEQYF.

V gene TRBV3-1 combines with J gene TRBJ1-1; D not certain. This CDR3 is 13 amino acids long. Germline assignment: CDR1 LGHDT and CDR2 YNNKEL (reference sequence). The germline V and J ends were trimmed by 1 base and 11 bases, with 14 bases remaining between them. The CDR3 is CASSQGLGQRAFF. The CDR3 DNA sequence: TGTGCCAGCAGCCAAGGCCTCGGGCAGAGGGCTTTCTTT.

This rearrangement joins TRBV12-3 or TRBV12-4 to TRBJ1-4, with TRBD1 matching 9 bases. Germline trimming cut 1 base from V and 8 bases from J; bases unmatched to any gene: 2. The CDR3 has 14 amino acids. The CDR3 nucleotides are TGTGCCAGCAGTTTAGGGACAGGGGACGAAAAACTGTTTTTT. Amino acids: CASSLGTGDEKLFF.

With regard to this clonotype: The junction departs from germline at one end; a sequencing error may be responsible. The chain employs TRBV20-1 and TRBJ2-2, with D hard to call. CDR1 is DFQATT and CDR2 is SNEGSKA in the germline V gene (reference sequence). The CDR3 loop spans 8 amino acids. The CDR3 sequence: CSARDPIF. For the CDR3, the DNA is TGCAGTGCTAGAGATCCAATTTTT.

This clonotype was recorded a few times. This chain connects TRBV20-1 to TRBJ1-2; TRBD1 matches 9 bases. The J segment lost 5 bases and the V segment lost 8 bases, leaving 12 bases of the junction unmatched. The CDR3 length is 14 residues. The germline V gene has CDR1 DFQATT and CDR2 SNEGSKA (reference sequence). This chain's CDR3 is CSPSGGTGLYGYTF. In DNA, the CDR3 is TGCAGTCCCTCCGGCGGGACAGGGCTTTATGGCTACACCTTC.

This chain uses TRBV7-2 with TRBJ1-3; D perhaps matches TRBD1 (5 bases). This CDR3 has 14 residues. V shed 4 bases and J shed 0 bases, with 7 bases lying between them. CDR1 and CDR2 (germline): SGHTA, FQGNSA. The CDR3 sequence is CASSYGTSGNTIYF. The CDR3 DNA is TGTGCCAGCAGCTATGGGACCTCTGGAAACACCATATATTTT.

The table lists this clonotype with a few counts. CDR3 residues: CASSLGAGAGNIQYF. The CDR3 DNA reads as TGCGCCAGCAGCTTGGGAGCAGGGGCCGGAAACATTCAGTACTTC. This sequence joins TRBV5-1 and TRBJ2-4, with D perhaps matching TRBD1 (6 bases). The CDR3 runs 15 residues. Per the germline V gene, CDR1 is SGHRS and CDR2 is YFSETQ. With 0 bases removed from V and 6 bases from J, the gap between germline ends came to 13 bases.

This clonotype has more than one count but fewer than ten. The CDR3 reads CSAPRQGYGYTF. CDR3 nucleotide sequence: TGCAGTGCTCCCCGACAGGGCTATGGCTACACCTTC. The chain combines TRBV20-1 with TRBJ1-2; 7 nucleotides line up with TRBD1. This CDR3 spans 12 amino acids. J gave up 4 bases and V 5 bases, and 4 bases lay outside the gene matches. Per the germline V gene, CDR1 is DFQATT and CDR2 is SNEGSKA (reference sequence).

This clonotype was seen more than once but under ten times. The chain is built from TRBV10-3 and TRBJ1-3; D gene unclear. CDR1 ENHRY and CDR2 SYGVKD come from the germline V gene. The CDR3 consists of 11 residues. Trimming removed 3 bases from V and 7 bases from J, with 4 bases in between. In DNA form, the CDR3 reads TGTGCCATCAGTGATTTGAACACCATATATTTT. Amino acids: CAISDLNTIYF.

This clonotype was counted a few times. The chain couples TRBV27 to TRBJ2-1; 7 bases line up with TRBD1. There are 11 residues in the CDR3. Germline CDR1 and CDR2: MNHEY and SMNVEV (reference sequence). J gave up 6 bases and V 7 bases, and 0 bases lay outside the gene matches. CDR3 nucleotide sequence: TGTGCCAGCACAGGGGGCAATGAGCAGTTCTTC. This translates into CASTGGNEQFF.

This clonotype was recorded a few times. This chain links TRBV5-1 with TRBJ2-1; 11 bases match TRBD2. V shed 4 bases, J shed 4 bases, and the junction held 7 bases outside the gene matches. From germline, CDR1 is SGHRS and CDR2 YFSETQ. This CDR3 comprises 16 residues. Here the CDR3 DNA reads TGCGCCAGCAGCACCTCTAGCGGGAGGTTTTACAATGAGCAGTTCTTC. Residues: CASSTSSGRFYNEQFF.

This clonotype was detected a few times. The chain employs TRBV20-1 and TRBJ1-2, with 7 bases lining up with TRBD1. The length of the CDR3 is 13 residues. Trimming removed 6 bases from V and 4 bases from J; junction bases left unmatched: 8. From germline, CDR1 is DFQATT and CDR2 SNEGSKA (reference sequence). The DNA for the CDR3 is TGCAGTGCAAGGACCGACAGGGCCTATGGCTACACCTTC. This encodes CSARTDRAYGYTF.

The chain recombines TRBV7-2 with TRBJ1-5; weak D call: TRBD1 (5 bases). Germline CDR1 is SGHTA and CDR2 is FQGNSA. Trimming removed 2 bases at V and 7 bases at J, with 12 bases between. The CDR3 is made up of 14 amino acids. The CDR3 is CASSLPAGVQPQHF. CDR3 coding DNA: TGTGCCAGCAGCTTACCGGCGGGGGTGCAGCCCCAGCATTTT. Using reference TRBV7-2 and TRBJ1-5 for the parts outside the CDR3, the full variable domain is GAGVSQSPSNKVTEKGKDVELRCDPISGHTALYWYRQSLGQGLEFLIYFQGNSAPDKSGLPSDRFSAERTGGSVSTLTIQRTQQEDSAVYLCASSLPAGVQPQHFGDGTRLSIL.

The sample holds a few counts of this clonotype. The chain employs TRBV6-2 or TRBV6-3 and TRBJ2-5, with D perhaps TRBD2 (6 bases). The CDR3 runs 15 residues. Trimming cost V 7 bases and J 1 base, with 16 bases left between them. Per germline, CDR1 MNHEY and CDR2 SVGEGT. Here the CDR3 reads CASTSSLATQETQYF. DNA of the CDR3: TGTGCCAGCACCTCCTCCCTAGCGACCCAAGAGACCCAGTACTTC.

The chain links TRBV12-3 or TRBV12-4 to TRBJ2-1; unclear D gene. V was clipped by 10 bases and J by 5 bases, with 15 bases between them. CDR3 size: 13 residues. The CDR3 spells CATKEARHNEQFF. Written as DNA, the CDR3 is TGTGCCACCAAAGAGGCCCGACACAATGAGCAGTTCTTC.

The rearrangement uses TRBV5-1 and TRBJ1-6, with D uncertain. The CDR3 is made up of 13 amino acids. Germline CDR1 SGHRS, CDR2 YFSETQ. The V gene lost 4 bases and the J gene lost 6 bases, with 8 bases spanning the gap. The CDR3, as DNA: TGCGCCAGCAGCCCGGACCCTAATTCACCCCTCCACTTT. It translates to CASSPDPNSPLHF. The full variable domain, its missing parts supplied by reference TRBV5-1 and TRBJ1-6, is KAGVTQTPRYLIKTRGQQVTLSCSPISGHRSVSWYQQTPGQGLQFLFEYFSETQRNKGNFPGRFSGRQFSNSRSEMNVSTLELGDSALYLCASSPDPNSPLHFGNGTRLTVT.

This clonotype was detected a few times. CDR3 region: CATSDVGVGTGELFF. The DNA for the CDR3 is TGTGCCACCAGTGACGTGGGAGTAGGGACCGGGGAGCTGTTTTTT. J is TRBJ2-2 and V is TRBV24-1; a weak D match, TRBD2 (5 bases). V was pared by 4 bases and J by 5 bases, with 13 bases between. The CDR3 runs 15 residues. Germline V gene sequence: CDR1 KGHDR, CDR2 SFDVKD.

The J gene is TRBJ2-7, the V gene TRBV24-1, with D unresolved. Germline V gives CDR1 KGHDR, CDR2 SFDVKD. Deletions cut 3 bases from V and 2 bases from J, with 16 bases between. This CDR3 contains 16 residues. CDR3 sequence reads: CATSDRSGRATYEQYF. CDR3 nucleotide sequence: TGTGCCACCAGTGATCGTTCCGGACGGGCAACCTACGAGCAGTACTTC.

This clonotype turned up a few times. The chain is built from TRBV7-3 and TRBJ2-1, with 13 bases identical to TRBD2. Germline assignment: CDR1 SGHTA and CDR2 FQGTGA. The CDR3 extends over 17 amino acids. V trimming: 3 bases; J trimming: 7 bases; junction bases outside the gene matches: 9. This CDR3 reads CASSFTSGGAGRNEQFF. CDR3 bases: TGTGCCAGCAGCTTTACTAGCGGGGGGGCCGGGAGGAATGAGCAGTTCTTC.

This clonotype was seen more than once but under ten times. The chain couples TRBV10-3 to TRBJ2-7; maybe TRBD2 (6 bases). Germline V CDR1 and CDR2: ENHRY, SYGVKD. This CDR3 region has 14 residues. Trimming shortened V by 2 bases and J by 7 bases, and 15 bases separated the two germline ends. The CDR3 sequence: CAISETSPQAEQYF. The CDR3 DNA sequence: TGTGCCATCAGTGAGACTAGCCCCCAGGCGGAGCAGTACTTC.

This clonotype has a handful of counts. V is TRBV12-3 or TRBV12-4 and J is TRBJ2-2; 7 bases map to TRBD1. J was trimmed by 13 bases and V by 4 bases; bases with no gene match: 9. The length of the CDR3 is 13 residues. The chain's CDR3 is CASSWTGGMGLFF. The CDR3 bases are TGTGCCAGCAGTTGGACAGGAGGAATGGGGCTGTTTTTT.

This chain uses TRBV18 with TRBJ2-6; no clear D gene. V dropped 3 bases and J dropped 6 bases, with 6 bases sitting between them. The CDR3 sequence is 13 residues long. The V gene's germline CDR1 is KGHSH and CDR2 LQKENI. The CDR3 loop reads CASSPQKANVLTF. CDR3 bases: TGTGCCAGCTCACCTCAAAAGGCCAACGTCCTGACTTTC.

This clonotype has at least ten counts. The junction differs from germline at one of its ends, possibly a read error. This sequence joins TRBV7-9 and TRBJ2-2; no definite D call. Germline V CDR1 and CDR2: SEHNR, FQNEAQ (reference sequence). This CDR3 region has 13 residues. CDR3 amino acids: CASSLAGTGELFF. The CDR3 coding sequence is TGCGCCAGCAGCTTGGCCGGGACCGGGGAGCTGTTTTTT.

The rearrangement joins TRBV2 to TRBJ2-1; D call uncertain. V dropped 8 bases and J dropped 8 bases, with 16 bases sitting between them. The CDR3 runs to 13 residues. In germline, CDR1 is SNHLY, CDR2 FYNNEI. CDR3 DNA: TGTGCCAGCTCCCTTGACGGAGTGGATGAGCAGTTCTTC. The encoded protein is CASSLDGVDEQFF.

V usage is TRBV5-1 and J usage is TRBJ2-3; D is unresolved. Trimming removed 0 bases at V and 1 base at J, with 6 bases between. Germline loops: CDR1 SGHRS, CDR2 YFSETQ. This CDR3 has 14 amino acids. The CDR3 protein is CASSLEVGTDTQYF. The CDR3, as DNA: TGCGCCAGCAGCTTGGAGGTCGGCACAGATACGCAGTATTTT.

This clonotype was seen repeatedly, ten times or more. V is TRBV20-1 and J is TRBJ2-3; the match to TRBD2 covers 12 bases. V lost 3 bases, J lost 1 base, and 8 bases stayed unmatched. Germline V gives CDR1 DFQATT, CDR2 SNEGSKA (reference sequence). This CDR3 has 17 amino acids. The CDR3, as DNA: TGCAGTGCTAGGGCTAGCGGGAGGGCAAGAGGCACAGATACGCAGTATTTT. Amino acids: CSARASGRARGTDTQYF.